This T cell receptor beta chain was identified during a study of T cell responses to AZD1222 COVID-19 vaccine. Study information: Pooling was applied to second doses at about 4 or about 12 weeks.

Sequencing used immunoSEQ multiplex PCR; TCRdb keeps in-frame clones, though not all of them. Of about 150,000 clones in the sample, approximately 90% were seen once. Germline values: CDR1 SGHRS, CDR2 YFSETQ. CDR3 length equals 14 residues. Trimming removed 2 bases from V and 1 base from J, with 9 bases in between. The chain is built from TRBV5-1 and TRBJ1-1, with D possibly TRBD1 on 6 matching bases. The material was peripheral blood, obtained on day 0 of AZD1222 vaccination. The sequence came from an adult in good health. CDR3 sequence (DNA): TGCGCCAGCAGCTTAACAGGGCCGAACACTGAAGCTTTCTTT. This translates into CASSLTGPNTEAFF.